The 26 T cell receptor beta chains below were found in one sample sequenced in a study of T-cell reconstitution after alpha-beta-depleted transplantation in children. The library targeted TCRbeta and was prepared with unique molecular identifiers. From the PCR reads, TCRdb called clonotypes with MiXCR, one entry per CDR3 protein. The table lists roughly 350,000 distinct CDR3 sequences, 10% of them singletons. This specimen was PBMCs from the stem cell graft donor, taken from the stem cell graft. These receptors originate from a human donor who donated a stem cell graft to a child with acute lymphoblastic leukemia.

In this sample, this clonotype turned up a few times. CDR3: CASSLRSGSLDEQYF. In nucleotides, the CDR3 is TGTGCCAGCAGCTTGCGTAGCGGGAGTTTGGACGAGCAGTACTTC. This chain links TRBV5-6 with TRBJ2-7; 9 bases map to TRBD2. Germline CDR1 SGHDT, CDR2 YYEEEE. Unmatched junction bases numbered 7, after V lost 1 base and J lost 5 bases. CDR3 length: 15 amino acids.

The V gene is TRBV4-1, the J gene TRBJ2-2; 8 bases are shared with TRBD1. V shed 2 bases, J shed 13 bases, and the junction held 18 bases outside the gene matches. Germline V gene data show CDR1 as MGHRA and CDR2 as YSYEKL. The CDR3 is 17 amino acids. CDR3 amino acids: CASSQPIDRGKVSGLFF. Written as DNA, the CDR3 is TGCGCCAGCAGCCAACCTATAGACAGGGGAAAGGTCTCTGGGCTGTTTTTT.

The rearrangement links TRBV5-1 to TRBJ2-1, with 15 bases fitting TRBD2. The V gene end was trimmed by 1 base and the J gene end by 9 bases; junction bases not matched to a gene: 11. This CDR3 contains 18 residues. The germline gives CDR1 SGHRS, CDR2 YFSETQ. The CDR3 DNA follows: TGCGCCAGCAGCTTGAGCGGGACTAGCGGGAGGCCGGCGGGTGAGCAGTTCTTC. Translation: CASSLSGTSGRPAGEQFF.

This clonotype was picked up a small number of times. The chain recombines TRBV7-9 with TRBJ2-1; D is unresolved. In germline, CDR1 is SEHNR, CDR2 FQNEAQ (reference sequence). CDR3 size: 14 residues. The germline V and J ends were trimmed by 5 bases and 1 base, with 9 bases remaining between them. CDR3 protein: CASSARGSYNEQFF. For the CDR3, the DNA is TGTGCCAGCAGCGCCCGTGGGTCCTACAATGAGCAGTTCTTC.

This clonotype occurred many times. V gene TRBV5-1 combines with J gene TRBJ1-1; D not certain. V was shortened by 1 base and J by 1 base, with 8 bases between the two germline ends. CDR1 is SGHRS and CDR2 is YFSETQ in the germline V gene. This CDR3 comprises 14 residues. In nucleotides, the CDR3 is TGCGCCAGCAGCTTGAACAGTCAGAACACTGAAGCTTTCTTT. Encoded protein: CASSLNSQNTEAFF.

The chain links TRBV11-2 to TRBJ2-1; tentatively, D is TRBD2 (6 bases). In germline, CDR1 is SGHAT, CDR2 FQNNGV. V lost 6 bases and J 9 bases, leaving 21 bases between the germline ends. The CDR3 consists of 15 residues. CDR3 residues: CASRSPGLRQTEQFF. CDR3 DNA sequence: TGTGCCAGCAGGTCACCGGGACTCCGGCAAACTGAGCAGTTCTTC. The complete variable domain, with remaining parts taken from reference TRBV11-2 and TRBJ2-1, reads EAGVAQSPRYKIIEKRQSVAFWCNPISGHATLYWYQQILGQGPKLLIQFQNNGVVDDSQLPKDRFSAERLKGVDSTLKIQPAKLEDSAVYLCASRSPGLRQTEQFFGPGTRLTVL.

There are a few counts of this clonotype. CDR3 sequence: CAITWDRRTEAFF. CDR3 bases: TGTGCCATCACCTGGGACCGAAGGACTGAAGCTTTCTTT. This chain links TRBV10-3 with TRBJ1-1, with D perhaps matching TRBD1 (5 bases). The CDR3 consists of 13 residues. Germline CDR1 ENHRY, CDR2 SYGVKD. V was clipped by 7 bases and J by 5 bases, with 14 bases between them.

The V call is TRBV4-2, the J call TRBJ1-1; 9 bases fit TRBD1. The CDR3 contains 16 residues. Germline CDR1 reads LGHNA; CDR2 reads YNFKEQ. V was clipped by 2 bases and J by 4 bases; unmatched bases: 8. The CDR3 here is CASSQSSGQGSTEAFF. CDR3 bases: TGTGCCAGCAGCCAAAGCAGCGGACAGGGGAGCACTGAAGCTTTCTTT.

This chain links TRBV5-1 with TRBJ2-3, with 7 bases lining up with TRBD2. CDR1 is SGHRS and CDR2 is YFSETQ in the germline V gene. This CDR3 has 15 amino acids. J gave up 8 bases and V 5 bases, and 14 bases lay outside the gene matches. The CDR3 nucleotides are TGCGCCAGCAGGGAGACTAGCTCTTCGGGAGGTACGCAGTATTTT. Translation: CASRETSSSGGTQYF.

This clonotype was detected a few times. The chain combines TRBV18 with TRBJ1-5, with TRBD1 matching 7 bases. CDR3 size: 15 residues. Germline loops: CDR1 KGHSH, CDR2 LQKENI. Trimming took 3 bases from V and 7 from J; bases not matched to a gene: 9. CDR3 residues: CASSPSTGREQPQHF. As DNA, the CDR3 is TGTGCCAGCTCACCGTCGACAGGGCGAGAGCAGCCCCAGCATTTT.

This clonotype was seen a few times. This chain connects TRBV29-1 to TRBJ2-7; D is perhaps TRBD1 (6 bases). The germline V gene encodes CDR1 SQVTM and CDR2 ANQGSEA. This CDR3 region has 11 residues. Deletions cut 6 bases from V and 3 bases from J, with 9 bases between. CDR3 amino acids: CSVADSYEQYF. The CDR3 DNA reads as TGCAGCGTGGCGGACAGCTACGAGCAGTACTTC.

This clonotype has only a few counts. This chain connects TRBV12-3 or TRBV12-4 to TRBJ2-2; D may be TRBD1 (6 bases). The CDR3 covers 14 residues. Deletions cut 0 bases from V and 7 bases from J, with 9 bases between. CDR3 DNA: TGTGCCAGCAGTTTAGCCTCCAGGGGCGGGGAGCTGTTTTTT. It codes for CASSLASRGGELFF.

The sample holds many counts of this clonotype. CDR3 nucleotide sequence: TGTGCCAGCAGCCAGCGGGACAGGAGGAAGACCCAGTACTTC. Amino acids: CASSQRDRRKTQYF. This chain uses TRBV5-6 with TRBJ2-5; a possible D gene is TRBD1 (8 bases). The CDR3 has 14 amino acids. Germline values: CDR1 SGHDT, CDR2 YYEEEE. V was cut by 4 bases and J by 6 bases, with 16 bases left in between.

In this sample, this clonotype turned up a few times. The J gene is TRBJ1-4, the V gene TRBV15; no definite D call. Germline loops: CDR1 LNHNV, CDR2 YYDKDF (reference sequence). CDR3 length equals 16 residues. Trimming removed 4 bases at V and 6 bases at J, with 18 bases between. Here the CDR3 DNA reads TGTGCCACCAGCAACCTCGGGGAGTATGGGGATGAAAAACTGTTTTTT. It translates to CATSNLGEYGDEKLFF.

The chain combines TRBV12-3 or TRBV12-4 with TRBJ2-1; TRBD2 is a possible D gene (6 bases). The CDR3 length is 14 residues. The V gene lost 3 bases and the J gene lost 7 bases, with 13 bases spanning the gap. The CDR3: CASSFVGSGNEQFF. CDR3 DNA: TGTGCCAGCAGTTTTGTCGGGAGTGGGAATGAGCAGTTCTTC.

Many counts were recorded for this clonotype. The chain has TRBV12-3 or TRBV12-4 and TRBJ1-4; 9 nucleotides agree with TRBD1. The CDR3 has 16 amino acids. The V and J ends lost 2 bases and 7 bases, in that order; junction bases with no gene match: 8. The CDR3 sequence: CASSLWDRVRGEKLFF. The CDR3 DNA sequence: TGTGCCAGCAGTTTATGGGACAGGGTAAGGGGTGAAAAACTGTTTTTT.

This clonotype has a handful of counts. The rearrangement uses TRBV4-2 and TRBJ2-2; D is unclear. V lost 1 base and J lost 7, with 13 bases in between. The CDR3 sequence is 15 residues long. Germline V gives CDR1 LGHNA, CDR2 YNFKEQ. The CDR3 spells CASSQGESVNGELFF. CDR3 DNA sequence: TGTGCCAGCAGCCAAGGGGAATCGGTGAACGGGGAGCTGTTTTTT.

The chain joins TRBV5-6 to TRBJ2-1; 10 bases match TRBD2. V trimming: 4 bases; J trimming: 6 bases; junction bases outside the gene matches: 7. This CDR3 contains 15 residues. CDR1 and CDR2 from the germline V gene are SGHDT and YYEEEE. DNA for the CDR3: TGTGCCAGCAGCGCCGGACTAGCGGCCCGCAATGAGCAGTTCTTC. Amino acid sequence: CASSAGLAARNEQFF.

This clonotype appeared a few times. The CDR3 reads CASSLGRARTDTQYF. CDR3 bases: TGCGCCAGCAGCTTGGGAAGGGCTAGAACAGATACGCAGTATTTT. V and J are TRBV5-1 and TRBJ2-3, with D hard to call. This CDR3 comprises 15 residues. CDR1 and CDR2 (germline): SGHRS, YFSETQ. Between the trimmed V and J ends, which lost 0 bases and 3 bases, there was a span of 11 bases.

The sample holds many counts of this clonotype. The rearrangement uses TRBV7-2 and TRBJ2-1, with TRBD2 matching over 9 bases. The V gene end was trimmed by 5 bases and the J gene end by 9 bases; junction bases not matched to a gene: 14. Germline CDR1 SGHTA, CDR2 FQGNSA. CDR3 length: 16 residues. The chain's CDR3 is CASSPGGLAGRGEQFF. CDR3 DNA: TGTGCCAGCAGCCCGGGGGGACTAGCTGGTAGGGGTGAGCAGTTCTTC.

At least ten counts were recorded for this clonotype. CDR3 protein: CASSLGTAPSYEQYF. CDR3 DNA: TGTGCCAGCAGCCTTGGGACAGCGCCCTCCTACGAGCAGTACTTC. The rearrangement uses TRBV5-5 and TRBJ2-7; 7 bases are shared with TRBD1. There are 15 residues in the CDR3. Germline-derived CDR1 and CDR2 are SGHKS and YYEKEE (reference sequence). V lost 4 bases and J lost 0; bases outside the gene matches: 7.

This clonotype has a handful of counts. The chain links TRBV7-9 to TRBJ2-7; D gene uncertain. V was shortened by 5 bases and J by 5 bases, with 10 bases between the two germline ends. The CDR3 is 12 residues long. Germline CDR1 reads SEHNR; CDR2 reads FQNEAQ (reference sequence). This CDR3 is CASSHGFNEQYF. CDR3 nucleotides: TGTGCCAGCAGCCACGGCTTCAACGAGCAGTACTTC.

The chain links TRBV7-2 to TRBJ1-5, with D possibly being TRBD1 (5 bases). Germline V gene sequence: CDR1 SGHTA, CDR2 FQGNSA. The germline V and J ends were trimmed by 2 bases and 0 bases, with 11 bases remaining between them. CDR3 length equals 16 residues. The CDR3 loop reads CASSLWGGPSNQPQHF. The CDR3 nucleotides read TGTGCCAGCAGCTTATGGGGGGGACCTAGCAATCAGCCCCAGCATTTT.

This clonotype came up many times. The CDR3 protein is CASSPHKTLIETQYF. For the CDR3, the DNA is TGCGCCAGCAGCCCTCATAAAACGTTAATAGAGACCCAGTACTTC. V usage is TRBV4-1 and J usage is TRBJ2-5; D not resolved. CDR1 and CDR2 from the germline V gene are MGHRA and YSYEKL. The V end was cut by 4 bases, the J end by 4 bases, with 16 bases between. CDR3 size: 15 residues.

This clonotype was found a few times. This chain connects TRBV5-1 to TRBJ2-1, with 9 bases matching TRBD2. The CDR3 is made up of 15 amino acids. Germline V gene lookup returns CDR1 SGHRS and CDR2 YFSETQ. V dropped 3 bases and J dropped 7; count of bases not matched to a gene: 8. CDR3 amino acids: CASSSEWTSANEQFF. As DNA, the CDR3 is TGCGCCAGCAGCTCGGAGTGGACTAGCGCTAATGAGCAGTTCTTC. Filled out from reference TRBV5-1 and TRBJ2-1, the complete variable domain reads KAGVTQTPRYLIKTRGQQVTLSCSPISGHRSVSWYQQTPGQGLQFLFEYFSETQRNKGNFPGRFSGRQFSNSRSEMNVSTLELGDSALYLCASSSEWTSANEQFFGPGTRLTVL.

This clonotype was counted between two and nine times. V usage is TRBV18 and J usage is TRBJ2-1, with TRBD2 identical over 8 bases. With V trimmed by 2 bases and J by 7 bases, 7 bases remained unmatched. Germline V lookup: CDR1 KGHSH, CDR2 LQKENI. The CDR3 has 15 amino acids. Written as DNA, the CDR3 is TGTGCCAGCTCACCAGGAGCGGGAGCGGTTAATGAGCAGTTCTTC. Translating gives CASSPGAGAVNEQFF.